The T cell receptor beta chain under discussion was sequenced for a study of T cells after yellow fever vaccination (dated by TCRdb to about 2019). As for the study more broadly: Libraries from fractions with low cell numbers were prepared with the SMART-Seq v4 Ultra Low Input RNA kit. Bulk TCR alpha and beta repertoires were sequenced longitudinally to track T-cell clones before and after primary and booster YFV17D yellow fever vaccination. The cohort comprised two healthy male donors, one aged 18 to 30 and one aged 30 to 40 years. Blood samples were taken at several timepoints before and after primary and secondary immunization, and bulk PBMC replicates and cell subsets were isolated. The research as a whole found: The secondary T-cell response was found to be weaker but faster than the primary response, with a peak reached on day 5 rather than on day 15. A small fraction of clonotypes appeared in both the CD4 and CD8 compartments, likely as a result of convergent recombination. Only two donors were included in the study, so the extent to which the findings can be generalized is limited. FACS-sorted repertoires could contain abundant contaminating clonotypes from the bulk population, so computational filtering was required. Most clones expanded after primary vaccination (almost 98% of CD4 and 70% to 90% of CD8) were re-detected after the booster, suggesting that broad memory maintenance occurred.

A few counts support this clonotype. The specificity of this receptor is unknown. No qualities accompany the bases; no much larger clone lies one base away. Read against the paper, the sample's treatment or condition label means: live attenuated yellow fever vaccine strain. A standard Ficoll-Paque protocol was used to isolate PBMCs from peripheral blood. CD4 and CD8 T-cell fractions were isolated with Dynabeads CD4 and CD8 positive selection kits. RNA was extracted with TriZol from bulk PBMCs, CD4 and CD8 fractions, and dextramer-positive and dextramer-negative fractions. Synthesis of TCR cDNA relied on 5'RACE template switching, a step that introduced a universal primer site along with unique molecular identifiers. cDNA synthesis was primed from both the TCR alpha and TCR beta constant segments. Library amplification involved two PCR steps, and the second step added sample barcodes and sequencing adapters. Sequencing of libraries was performed on Illumina HiSeq 2500 (2x100 bp) or NovaSeq (2x150 bp). The authors processed their data as follows. MIGEC handled demultiplexing of reads and collapsing into UMI consensus sequences, while MiXCR performed V(D)J alignment. Clonotypes responding to the vaccine were identified with edgeR on replicate PBMC samples, with the criteria of FDR below 0.01 and a log2 fold change above 5 up to day 15. CD4 or CD8 identity was assigned to each bulk clonotype according to whether the clonotype was present at higher abundance in the sequenced CD4 repertoire or the sequenced CD8 repertoire. TCRdb took the public reads, trimmed them with fastp at Q25, ran MiXCR for clone calling and kept in-frame beta chains. One record per CDR3 amino acid sequence lists the most common genes and DNA. TCRdb's processing, not the authors', yielded these V and J calls. The sample includes about 260,000 distinct CDR3 sequences, with 13% observed a single time. Together, the top ten hold 0.4% to 0.65% of the sample.

After removal of 4 bases from V and 7 bases from J, the junction retains 10 bases not matched to a gene. CDR1 and CDR2 (MGHRA, YSYEKL) derive from the germline V gene. From the cysteine through the phenylalanine, the CDR3 covers 16 amino acids. Kept here is only the CDR3 DNA, which spans 48 bases and is read in frame from base 1. The chain joins TRBV4-1 to TRBJ2-1, and TRBD1 matches 10 of the central bases. The sequenced sample was CD4+ T cells sorted from PBMCs, obtained 45 days after the yellow fever booster vaccination. The TCR originated in a man aged 25 to 40 who received the YFV17D yellow fever vaccine. The CDR3 protein: CASSRPGQGMSNEQFF. The DNA sequence is TGCGCCAGCAGCCGACCGGGACAGGGGATGAGTAATGAGCAGTTCTTC.